What follows are 28 T cell receptor beta chains derived from one specimen sequenced in a study of blood T cell repertoires in COVID-19. The table came from immunoSEQ multiplex PCR; TCRdb's copy has only in-frame clones and leaves some out. The sample records some 300,000 clones, more than 70% being singletons. What was sequenced was PBMCs or T cells enriched from blood (not recorded which). The receptors here all came from an older woman in a cohort exposed to, infected with or recovered from COVID-19 (not recorded which).

V gene TRBV7-2 combines with J gene TRBJ2-7; D is possibly TRBD1 (5 bases). CDR3 length: 13 amino acids. Germline V CDR1 and CDR2: SGHTA, FQGNSA. Trimming took off 5 bases at V and 2 bases at J, with 10 bases between the two ends. CDR3 DNA sequence: TGTGCCAGCAGCAGAGAGACAGCCTACGAGCAGTACTTC. This gives the protein CASSRETAYEQYF.

The chain has TRBV5-4 and TRBJ2-5, with D possibly being TRBD2 (5 bases). CDR1 SGHNT and CDR2 YYREEE come from the germline V gene (reference sequence). The CDR3 is made up of 13 amino acids. V dropped 1 base and J dropped 2 bases, with 6 bases sitting between them. CDR3 region: CASSLRGQETQYF. CDR3 sequence (DNA): TGTGCCAGCAGCTTGCGCGGGCAAGAGACCCAGTACTTC. Complete variable domain (other parts from reference TRBV5-4 and TRBJ2-5): ETGVTQSPTHLIKTRGQQVTLRCSSQSGHNTVSWYQQALGQGPQFIFQYYREEENGRGNFPPRFSGLQFPNYSSELNVNALELDDSALYLCASSLRGQETQYFGPGTRLLVL.

The chain recombines TRBV11-2 with TRBJ1-5; no clear D. Trimming stripped 5 bases from V and 2 bases from J, with 19 bases between. Germline V gene lookup returns CDR1 SGHAT and CDR2 FQNNGV. This CDR3 is 17 amino acids long. The CDR3 coding sequence is TGTGCCAGCAGCCCAGCCCAAGGAGGTTCGGGCAATCAGCCCCAGCATTTT. Protein: CASSPAQGGSGNQPQHF.

The chain couples TRBV29-1 to TRBJ2-3; possible D gene TRBD2, 6 bases. CDR1 is SQVTM, CDR2 ANQGSEA, per germline. This CDR3 is built from 13 residues. Trimming pared 3 bases from V and 1 base from J, leaving 8 bases between. The CDR3 bases are TGCAGCGTTGACCAGCGGGGCACAGATACGCAGTATTTT. Protein sequence: CSVDQRGTDTQYF.

The J gene is TRBJ2-1, the V gene TRBV2; TRBD2 matches 11 bases. There are 16 residues in the CDR3. The germline V gene has CDR1 SNHLY and CDR2 FYNNEI. J lost 5 bases, V lost 6 bases, and 9 bases had no gene match. CDR3 DNA: TGTGCCAGCAGGGAGGGCGTTAGCGGGAGGGACAATGAGCAGTTCTTC. Translated: CASREGVSGRDNEQFF.

As for this clone: Other nucleotide sequences in the sample specify the same CDR3. The V call is TRBV5-1, the J call TRBJ1-5, with 7 bases aligning to TRBD1. This CDR3 is built from 14 residues. V shed 4 bases, J shed 2 bases, and the junction held 3 bases outside the gene matches. Per the germline V gene, CDR1 is SGHRS and CDR2 is YFSETQ. CDR3: CASSPGQGNQPQHF. The DNA for the CDR3 is TGCGCCAGCAGCCCAGGACAGGGCAATCAGCCCCAGCATTTT.

The rearrangement links TRBV9 to TRBJ1-4, with TRBD1 as a possible D gene (6 bases). The CDR3 contains 15 residues. Trimming removed 4 bases at V and 5 bases at J, with 15 bases between. Looked up from germline, CDR1 is SGDLS and CDR2 is YYNGEE. CDR3 amino acids: CASSKRTAGNEKLFF. In nucleotides, the CDR3 is TGTGCCAGCAGCAAGCGGACAGCGGGGAATGAAAAACTGTTTTTT.

The chain uses TRBV28 and TRBJ2-2; no reliable D call. In germline, CDR1 is MDHEN, CDR2 SYDVKM. Trimming took 5 bases from V and 0 from J, leaving 10 bases between them. This CDR3 contains 15 residues. The CDR3 coding sequence is TGTGCCAGCAGTACCCCGAGCCCGAACACCGGGGAGCTGTTTTTT. It codes for CASSTPSPNTGELFF. The whole variable domain, remainder taken from reference TRBV28 and TRBJ2-2, is DVKVTQSSRYLVKRTGEKVFLECVQDMDHENMFWYRQDPGLGLRLIYFSYDVKMKEKGDIPEGYSVSREKKERFSLILESASTNQTSMYLCASSTPSPNTGELFFGEGSRLTVL.

CDR3 residues: CASSLGGTSGRNEQFF. The DNA for the CDR3 is TGTGCCAGCAGCTTGGGGGGGACTAGCGGGAGGAATGAGCAGTTCTTC. This chain uses TRBV5-4 with TRBJ2-1; 15 bases map to TRBD2. The V gene end was trimmed by 0 bases and the J gene end by 7 bases; junction bases not matched to a gene: 2. The CDR3 sequence is 16 residues long. Germline loops: CDR1 SGHNT, CDR2 YYREEE (reference sequence).

This chain uses TRBV7-9 with TRBJ2-3; 10 nucleotides match TRBD2. In germline, CDR1 is SEHNR, CDR2 FQNEAQ (reference sequence). The CDR3 contains 17 residues. After removal of 3 bases from V and 6 bases from J, the junction contained 12 bases not matched to a gene. CDR3 sequence reads: CASSFPNSQREGDTQYF. CDR3 sequence (DNA): TGTGCCAGCAGCTTCCCCAACTCTCAGCGGGAGGGCGATACGCAGTATTTT. Looking up the rest from reference TRBV7-9 and TRBJ2-3 gives the full variable domain: DTGVSQNPRHKITKRGQNVTFRCDPISEHNRLYWYRQTLGQGPEFLTYFQNEAQLEKSRLLSDRFSAERPKGSFSTLEIQRTEQGDSAMYLCASSFPNSQREGDTQYFGPGTRLTVL.

The chain has TRBV3-1 (or the pseudogene TRBV3-2) and TRBJ2-2, with TRBD1 matching over 10 bases. CDR3 size: 16 residues. From germline, CDR1 is LGHDT and CDR2 YNNKEL (reference sequence). Trimming removed 2 bases from V and 6 bases from J; junction bases left unmatched: 6. The CDR3 nucleotides read TGTGCCAGCAGCCAACGCGGACAGGGGGTAGCCGGGGAGCTGTTTTTT. Protein: CASSQRGQGVAGELFF.

This chain joins TRBV6-2 or TRBV6-3 and TRBJ2-1, with TRBD2 matching over 16 bases. CDR3 length equals 20 residues. Germline CDR1 reads MNHEY; CDR2 reads SVGEGT. Trimming removed 5 bases from V and 3 bases from J; junction bases left unmatched: 13. The CDR3 region has the DNA TGTGCCAGCAGTCAAAAACCGGGACTAGCGGGAGGGCCGCTCTACAATGAGCAGTTCTTC. Translating it yields CASSQKPGLAGGPLYNEQFF.

This clone turned up a few times. The genes are TRBV5-1 and TRBJ2-7; TRBD2 agrees at 8 bases. The ends lost 1 base at V and 2 bases at J; junction bases unmatched: 5. Germline V gene lookup returns CDR1 SGHRS and CDR2 YFSETQ. The CDR3 extends over 15 amino acids. The CDR3 nucleotides read TGCGCCAGCAGCTTGAACAAGCGGGAGACCTACGAGCAGTACTTC. It yields the protein CASSLNKRETYEQYF.

The V gene is TRBV3-1 (or the pseudogene TRBV3-2), the J gene TRBJ1-1; possible D gene TRBD1, 5 bases. Germline assignment: CDR1 LGHDT and CDR2 YNNKEL (reference sequence). The CDR3 length is 14 residues. The ends were cut back, 8 bases at V and 0 bases at J, with 13 bases in the middle. For the CDR3, the DNA is TGTGCCAGCCAAGTATCGGGGGTGAACACTGAAGCTTTCTTT. This gives the protein CASQVSGVNTEAFF.

The chain links TRBV18 to TRBJ2-7; a weak D match, TRBD2 (5 bases). The germline V gene has CDR1 KGHSH and CDR2 LQKENI. This CDR3 has 13 amino acids. Trimming cost V 5 bases and J 1 base, with 9 bases left between them. The DNA for the CDR3 is TGTGCCAGCTCAAGAGGGTCTTCCTACGAGCAGTACTTC. Translation: CASSRGSSYEQYF. Using reference TRBV18 and TRBJ2-7 for the parts outside the CDR3, the full variable domain is NAGVMQNPRHLVRRRGQEARLRCSPMKGHSHVYWYRQLPEEGLKFMVYLQKENIIDESGMPKERFSAEFPKEGPSILRIQQVVRGDSAAYFCASSRGSSYEQYFGPGTRLTVT.

This chain connects TRBV3-1 (or the pseudogene TRBV3-2) to TRBJ2-7, with a tentative D call TRBD2 (6 bases). Germline CDR1 and CDR2: LGHDT and YNNKEL (reference sequence). V dropped 0 bases and J dropped 5 bases, with 17 bases sitting between them. The length of the CDR3 is 16 residues. In DNA form, the CDR3 reads TGTGCCAGCAGCCAAGAGGGGGGAGTAGGAATGAACGAGCAGTACTTC. As protein: CASSQEGGVGMNEQYF.

The chain carries TRBV28 and TRBJ2-1; a weak D match, TRBD1 (5 bases). The germline V gene has CDR1 MDHEN and CDR2 SYDVKM. The CDR3 is made up of 16 amino acids. Trimming stripped 7 bases from V and 5 bases from J, with 21 bases between. This chain's CDR3 is CASTSRGRAPDNEQFF. The CDR3 nucleotides read TGTGCCAGCACCTCCCGCGGCAGGGCCCCCGACAATGAGCAGTTCTTC.

The J gene is TRBJ1-2, the V gene TRBV19, with D perhaps TRBD1 (6 bases). Between the trimmed V and J ends, which lost 7 bases and 0 bases, there was a span of 27 bases. Germline V gene sequence: CDR1 LNHDA, CDR2 SQIVND (reference sequence). The CDR3 length is 19 residues. The CDR3 DNA is TGTGCCAGTACACGTCCCGGCCGGGTCGGACAGCAGGCTAACTATGGCTACACCTTC. It codes for CASTRPGRVGQQANYGYTF.

This clone was detected only once. V gene TRBV11-2 combines with J gene TRBJ1-2; D not certain. The CDR3 covers 15 residues. Trimming took off 1 base at V and 4 bases at J, with 13 bases between the two ends. The germline CDR1 and CDR2 sequences are SGHAT and FQNNGV. As DNA, the CDR3 is TGTGCCAGCAGCTTAGTTTGGAGGTCCGTCTATGGCTACACCTTC. It specifies CASSLVWRSVYGYTF.

This clone was seen only once. The V and J genes are TRBV7-2 and TRBJ2-3, with D possibly being TRBD1 (5 bases). This CDR3 region has 15 residues. From germline, CDR1 is SGHTA and CDR2 FQGNSA. Trimming left V 3 bases short and J 0 bases short, with 10 bases between. In nucleotides, the CDR3 is TGTGCCAGCAGCTTCATGGGGCTGAGCACAGATACGCAGTATTTT. This gives the protein CASSFMGLSTDTQYF.

The sample holds one count of this clone. The rearrangement joins TRBV11-2 to TRBJ1-4, with 7 bases lining up with TRBD1. V shed 5 bases, J shed 1 base, and the junction held 4 bases outside the gene matches. CDR1 is SGHAT and CDR2 is FQNNGV in the germline V gene. The CDR3 has 15 amino acids. CDR3 amino acids: CASSRNRGTNEKLFF. The CDR3 region has the DNA TGTGCCAGCAGCCGCAACAGGGGAACTAATGAAAAACTGTTTTTT. The whole variable domain, filled in from reference TRBV11-2 and TRBJ1-4, reads EAGVAQSPRYKIIEKRQSVAFWCNPISGHATLYWYQQILGQGPKLLIQFQNNGVVDDSQLPKDRFSAERLKGVDSTLKIQPAKLEDSAVYLCASSRNRGTNEKLFFGSGTQLSVL.

The chain carries TRBV2 and TRBJ1-5, with TRBD1 matching over 10 bases. The germline CDR1 and CDR2 sequences are SNHLY and FYNNEI. The CDR3 is 15 amino acids. Trimming at V came to 7 bases and at J to 3 bases, leaving 6 bases not matched to a gene. CDR3 DNA: TGTGCCAGCAACAGACAGGGGGCCGTCAATCAGCCCCAGCATTTT. As protein: CASNRQGAVNQPQHF. The variable domain in full, completed from reference TRBV2 and TRBJ1-5, reads EPEVTQTPSHQVTQMGQEVILRCVPISNHLYFYWYRQILGQKVEFLVSFYNNEISEKSEIFDDQFSVERPDGSNFTLKIRSTKLEDSAMYFCASNRQGAVNQPQHFGDGTRLSIL.

The chain uses TRBV4-3 and TRBJ1-5, with TRBD1 matching over 7 bases. With 0 bases clipped from V and 1 base from J, the junction kept 6 bases outside the gene matches. This CDR3 spans 17 amino acids. Germline lookup yields CDR1 LGHNA and CDR2 YSLEER. CDR3 loop: CASSQDRDSRSNQPQHF. The CDR3 DNA reads as TGCGCCAGCAGCCAAGATCGGGACAGTCGGAGCAATCAGCCCCAGCATTTT.

This clone has only a few counts. The gene calls are TRBV19 and TRBJ1-2; 8 bases fit TRBD1. The CDR3 consists of 12 residues. V trimming: 6 bases; J trimming: 4 bases; junction bases outside the gene matches: 1. In germline, CDR1 is LNHDA, CDR2 SQIVND (reference sequence). CDR3 protein: CASRDRAYGYTF. The CDR3, as DNA: TGTGCCAGTAGGGACAGGGCCTATGGCTACACCTTC.

The chain couples TRBV24-1 to TRBJ1-5; TRBD1 matches at 7 bases. The CDR3 is made up of 16 amino acids. The V gene end was trimmed by 4 bases and the J gene end by 0 bases; junction bases not matched to a gene: 5. Germline CDR1 is KGHDR and CDR2 is SFDVKD. The CDR3 reads CATSDRQGSSNQPQHF. The DNA for the CDR3 is TGTGCCACCAGTGACCGACAGGGTTCTAGCAATCAGCCCCAGCATTTT.

This chain uses TRBV7-9 with TRBJ2-7, with D maybe TRBD2 (7 bases). CDR1 SEHNR and CDR2 FQNEAQ come from the germline V gene (reference sequence). Between the trimmed V and J ends, which lost 3 bases and 3 bases, there was a span of 9 bases. The CDR3 runs 13 residues. CDR3 sequence (DNA): TGTGCCAGCAGCTTGGGGGGGCACTACGAGCAGTACTTC. It codes for CASSLGGHYEQYF.

V gene TRBV12-3 or TRBV12-4 combines with J gene TRBJ1-1; D is perhaps TRBD1 (5 bases). V lost 6 bases, J lost 6 bases, and 11 bases lay in between. This CDR3 has 12 residues. The CDR3 DNA reads TGTGCCAGCAGAACAGGTATCGCTGAAGCTTTCTTT. Translating gives CASRTGIAEAFF.

This chain links TRBV19 with TRBJ2-7; 7 bases map to TRBD1. There are 15 residues in the CDR3. V shed 5 bases, J shed 6 bases, and the junction held 13 bases outside the gene matches. Looked up from germline, CDR1 is LNHDA and CDR2 is SQIVND (reference sequence). CDR3 nucleotide sequence: TGTGCCAGTAGTCCAGCTCACCGACAGGGTGGCGAGCAGTACTTC. It specifies CASSPAHRQGGEQYF.